The 2 T cell receptor beta chains in this list originate from one sample, sequenced in a study of blood T cell repertoires in COVID-19. The protocol was immunoSEQ multiplex PCR, while the TCRdb copy is restricted to in-frame clones and leaves out a portion. The table lists under 30,000 clones, roughly 86% of them singletons. The sequenced material came from peripheral blood. These receptors all stem from a man aged 50 to 60 with active COVID-19.

The rearrangement links TRBV9 to TRBJ1-2; 7 bases agree with TRBD1. The ends lost 0 bases at V and 3 bases at J; junction bases unmatched: 5. Germline assignment: CDR1 SGDLS and CDR2 YYNGEE. The CDR3 spans 15 residues. The CDR3 coding sequence is TGTGCCAGCAGCGTAGGAGGGGGCAGGGACTATGGCTACACCTTC. This sequence encodes CASSVGGGRDYGYTF.

The chain recombines TRBV6-2 or TRBV6-3 with TRBJ2-7; the match to TRBD2 covers 10 bases. Germline loops: CDR1 MNHEY, CDR2 SVGEGT. The trim removed 2 bases at V and 2 bases at J, leaving 9 bases unmatched. This CDR3 spans 17 amino acids. CDR3 DNA: TGTGCCAGCAGTTACCGGGCTAGCGGGAGACACACCTACGAGCAGTACTTC. Protein: CASSYRASGRHTYEQYF.